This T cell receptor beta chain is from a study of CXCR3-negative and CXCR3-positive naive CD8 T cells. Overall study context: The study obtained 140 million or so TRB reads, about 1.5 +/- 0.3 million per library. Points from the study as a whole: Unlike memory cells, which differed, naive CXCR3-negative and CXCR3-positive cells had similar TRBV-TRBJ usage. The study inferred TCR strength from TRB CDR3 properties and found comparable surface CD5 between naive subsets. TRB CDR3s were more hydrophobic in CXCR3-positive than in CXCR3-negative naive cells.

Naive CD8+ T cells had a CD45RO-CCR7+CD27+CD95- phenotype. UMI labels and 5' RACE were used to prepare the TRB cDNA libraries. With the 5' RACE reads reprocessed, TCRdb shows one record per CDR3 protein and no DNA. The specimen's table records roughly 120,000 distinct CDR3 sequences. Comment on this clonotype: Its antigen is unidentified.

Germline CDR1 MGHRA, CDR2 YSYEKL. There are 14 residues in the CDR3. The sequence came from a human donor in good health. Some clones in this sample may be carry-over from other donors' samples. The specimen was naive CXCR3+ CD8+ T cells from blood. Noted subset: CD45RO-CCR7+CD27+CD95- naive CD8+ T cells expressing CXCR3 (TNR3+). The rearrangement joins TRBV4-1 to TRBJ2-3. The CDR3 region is CASSQDPGTDTQYF.